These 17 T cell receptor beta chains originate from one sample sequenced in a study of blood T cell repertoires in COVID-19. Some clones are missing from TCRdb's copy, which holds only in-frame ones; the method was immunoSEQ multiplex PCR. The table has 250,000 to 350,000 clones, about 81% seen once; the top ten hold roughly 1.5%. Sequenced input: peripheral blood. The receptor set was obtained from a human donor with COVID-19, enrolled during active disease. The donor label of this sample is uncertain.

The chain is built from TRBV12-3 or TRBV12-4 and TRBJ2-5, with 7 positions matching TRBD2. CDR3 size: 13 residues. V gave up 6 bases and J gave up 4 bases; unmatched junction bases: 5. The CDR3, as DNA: TGTGCCAGCAGCTCCGGGACTATAGAGACCCAGTACTTC. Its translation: CASSSGTIETQYF.

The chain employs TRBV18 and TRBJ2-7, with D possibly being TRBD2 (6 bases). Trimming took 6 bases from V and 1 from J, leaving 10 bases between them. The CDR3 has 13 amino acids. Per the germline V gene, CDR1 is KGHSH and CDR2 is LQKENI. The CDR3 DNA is TGTGCCAGCTCTGGAGGGTTGTCCTACGAGCAGTACTTC. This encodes CASSGGLSYEQYF. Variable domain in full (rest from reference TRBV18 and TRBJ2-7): NAGVMQNPRHLVRRRGQEARLRCSPMKGHSHVYWYRQLPEEGLKFMVYLQKENIIDESGMPKERFSAEFPKEGPSILRIQQVVRGDSAAYFCASSGGLSYEQYFGPGTRLTVT.

In nucleotides, the CDR3 is TGTGCCAGCAGTTTCCAGGGGGGCCGTATGAACACTGAAGCTTTCTTT. It translates to CASSFQGGRMNTEAFF. The chain carries TRBV6-5 and TRBJ1-1, with 7 bases that match TRBD1. Germline values: CDR1 MNHEY, CDR2 SVGAGI. Trimming at V came to 4 bases and at J to 0 bases, leaving 8 bases not matched to a gene. CDR3 length: 16 amino acids.

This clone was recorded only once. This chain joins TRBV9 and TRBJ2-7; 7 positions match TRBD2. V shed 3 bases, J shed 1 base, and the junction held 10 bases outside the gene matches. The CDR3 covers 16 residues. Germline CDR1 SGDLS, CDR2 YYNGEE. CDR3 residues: CASSAGGVDSSYEQYF. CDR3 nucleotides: TGTGCCAGCAGCGCTGGGGGGGTGGACTCATCCTACGAGCAGTACTTC.

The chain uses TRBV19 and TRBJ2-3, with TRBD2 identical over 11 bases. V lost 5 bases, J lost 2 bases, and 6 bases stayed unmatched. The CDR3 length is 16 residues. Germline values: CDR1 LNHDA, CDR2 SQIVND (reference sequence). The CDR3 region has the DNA TGTGCCAGTAGTCCGCGACTAGCGGGATTCACAGATACGCAGTATTTT. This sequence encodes CASSPRLAGFTDTQYF.

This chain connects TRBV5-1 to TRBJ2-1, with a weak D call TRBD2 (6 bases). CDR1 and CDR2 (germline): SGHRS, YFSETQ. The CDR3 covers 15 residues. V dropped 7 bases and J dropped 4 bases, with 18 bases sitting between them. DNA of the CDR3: TGCGCCAGCGGGGGGACGGAAGCCCGATACAATGAGCAGTTCTTC. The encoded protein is CASGGTEARYNEQFF.

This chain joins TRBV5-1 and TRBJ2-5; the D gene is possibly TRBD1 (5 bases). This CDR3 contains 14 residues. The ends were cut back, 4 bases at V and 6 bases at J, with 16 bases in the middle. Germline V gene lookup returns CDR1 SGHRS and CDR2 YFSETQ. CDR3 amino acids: CASSPEQALKTQYF. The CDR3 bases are TGCGCCAGCAGCCCTGAACAGGCTTTGAAGACCCAGTACTTC.

For the CDR3, the DNA is TGCAGTGCGAGTATTGGGCGCGGGGGCGAGCAGTACTTC. Protein sequence: CSASIGRGGEQYF. This chain links TRBV20-1 with TRBJ2-7, with TRBD2 identical over 7 bases. Germline loops: CDR1 DFQATT, CDR2 SNEGSKA (reference sequence). CDR3 length equals 13 residues. Trimming removed 6 bases from V and 6 bases from J; junction bases left unmatched: 11.

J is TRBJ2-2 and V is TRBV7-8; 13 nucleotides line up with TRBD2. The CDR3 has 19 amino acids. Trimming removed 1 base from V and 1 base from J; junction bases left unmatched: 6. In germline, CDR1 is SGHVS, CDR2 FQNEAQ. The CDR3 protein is CASSLVWTSGRGNTGELFF. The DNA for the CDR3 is TGTGCCAGCAGCTTAGTGTGGACTAGCGGGAGAGGGAACACCGGGGAGCTGTTTTTT.

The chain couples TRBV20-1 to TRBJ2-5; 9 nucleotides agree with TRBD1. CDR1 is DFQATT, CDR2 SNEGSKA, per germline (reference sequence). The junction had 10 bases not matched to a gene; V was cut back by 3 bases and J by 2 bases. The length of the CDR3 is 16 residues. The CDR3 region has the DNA TGCAGTGCTAGTAAACAGGGGGCTTGGGGGCAAGAGACCCAGTACTTC. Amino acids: CSASKQGAWGQETQYF.

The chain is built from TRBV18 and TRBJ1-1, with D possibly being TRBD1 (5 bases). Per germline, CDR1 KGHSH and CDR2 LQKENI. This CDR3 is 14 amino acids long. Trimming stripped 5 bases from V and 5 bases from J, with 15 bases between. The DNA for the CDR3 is TGTGCCAGCTCAACAAGGGGAGGGGAGACTGAAGCTTTCTTT. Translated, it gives CASSTRGGETEAFF. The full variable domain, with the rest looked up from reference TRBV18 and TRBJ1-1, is NAGVMQNPRHLVRRRGQEARLRCSPMKGHSHVYWYRQLPEEGLKFMVYLQKENIIDESGMPKERFSAEFPKEGPSILRIQQVVRGDSAAYFCASSTRGGETEAFFGQGTRLTVV.

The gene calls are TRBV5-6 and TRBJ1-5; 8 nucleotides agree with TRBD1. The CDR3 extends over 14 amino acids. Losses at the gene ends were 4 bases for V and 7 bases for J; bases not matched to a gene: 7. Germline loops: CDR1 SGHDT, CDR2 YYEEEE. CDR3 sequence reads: CASSRTGIRQPQHF. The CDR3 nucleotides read TGTGCCAGCAGCCGGACAGGGATTCGACAGCCCCAGCATTTT.

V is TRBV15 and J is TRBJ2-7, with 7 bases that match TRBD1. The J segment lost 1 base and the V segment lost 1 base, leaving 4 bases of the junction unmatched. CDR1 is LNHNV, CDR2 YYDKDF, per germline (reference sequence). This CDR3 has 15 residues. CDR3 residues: CATSRAPGGSYEQYF. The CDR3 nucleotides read TGTGCCACCAGCAGAGCCCCAGGGGGTTCCTACGAGCAGTACTTC.

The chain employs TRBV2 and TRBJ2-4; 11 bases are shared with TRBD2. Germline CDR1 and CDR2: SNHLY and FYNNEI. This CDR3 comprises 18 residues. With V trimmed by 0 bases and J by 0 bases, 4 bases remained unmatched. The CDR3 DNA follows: TGTGCCAGCAGTGAAGCTGGACTAGCGGGTCCAGCCAAAAACATTCAGTACTTC. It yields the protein CASSEAGLAGPAKNIQYF.

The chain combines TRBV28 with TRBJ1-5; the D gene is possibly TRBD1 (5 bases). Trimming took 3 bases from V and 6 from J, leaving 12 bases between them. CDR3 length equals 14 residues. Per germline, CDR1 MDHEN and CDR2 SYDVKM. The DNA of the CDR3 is TGTGCCAGCAGTTTGGGAGGGGCTGTTCAGCCCCAGCATTTT. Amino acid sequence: CASSLGGAVQPQHF.

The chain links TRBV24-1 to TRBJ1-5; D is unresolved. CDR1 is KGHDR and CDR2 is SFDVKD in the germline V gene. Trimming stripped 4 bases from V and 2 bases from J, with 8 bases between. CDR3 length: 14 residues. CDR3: CATSDARGNQPQHF. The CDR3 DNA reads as TGTGCCACCAGTGACGCACGGGGCAATCAGCCCCAGCATTTT.

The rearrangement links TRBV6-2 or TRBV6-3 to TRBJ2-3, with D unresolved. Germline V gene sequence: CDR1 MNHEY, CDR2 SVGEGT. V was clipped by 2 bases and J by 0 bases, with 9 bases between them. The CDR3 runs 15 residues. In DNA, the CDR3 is TGTGCCAGCAGTTACGGGCTCCCTAGCACAGATACGCAGTATTTT. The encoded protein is CASSYGLPSTDTQYF.